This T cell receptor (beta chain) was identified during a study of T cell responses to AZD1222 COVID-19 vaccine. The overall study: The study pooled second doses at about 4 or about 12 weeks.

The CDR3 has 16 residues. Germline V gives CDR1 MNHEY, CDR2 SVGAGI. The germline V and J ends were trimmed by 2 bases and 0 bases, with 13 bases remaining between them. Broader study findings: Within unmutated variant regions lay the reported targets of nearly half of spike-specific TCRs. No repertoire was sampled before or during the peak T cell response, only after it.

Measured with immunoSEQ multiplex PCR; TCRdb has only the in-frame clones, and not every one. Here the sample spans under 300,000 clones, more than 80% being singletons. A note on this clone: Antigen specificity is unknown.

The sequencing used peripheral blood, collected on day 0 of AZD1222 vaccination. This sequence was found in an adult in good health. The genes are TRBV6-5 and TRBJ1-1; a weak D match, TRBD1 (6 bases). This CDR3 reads CASSYGSTGLNTEAFF. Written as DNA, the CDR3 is TGTGCCAGCAGTTACGGTTCTACAGGGTTGAACACTGAAGCTTTCTTT.